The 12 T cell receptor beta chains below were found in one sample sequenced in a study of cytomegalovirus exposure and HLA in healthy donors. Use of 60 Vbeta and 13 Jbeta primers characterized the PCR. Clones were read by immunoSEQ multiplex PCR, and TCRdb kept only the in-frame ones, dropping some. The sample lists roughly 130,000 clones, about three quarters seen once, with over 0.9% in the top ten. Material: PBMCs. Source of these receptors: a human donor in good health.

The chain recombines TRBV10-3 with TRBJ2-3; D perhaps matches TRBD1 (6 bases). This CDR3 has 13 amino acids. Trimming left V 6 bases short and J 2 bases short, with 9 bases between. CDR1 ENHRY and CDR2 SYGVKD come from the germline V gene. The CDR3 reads CAIRQGATDTQYF. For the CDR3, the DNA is TGTGCCATCAGACAGGGCGCCACAGATACGCAGTATTTT.

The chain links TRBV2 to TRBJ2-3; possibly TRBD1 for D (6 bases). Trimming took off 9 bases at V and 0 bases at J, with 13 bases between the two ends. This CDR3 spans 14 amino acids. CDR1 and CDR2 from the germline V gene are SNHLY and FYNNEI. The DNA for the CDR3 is TGTGCCAGAACTTTACAGGGTAGCACAGATACGCAGTATTTT. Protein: CARTLQGSTDTQYF. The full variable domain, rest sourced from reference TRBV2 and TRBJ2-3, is EPEVTQTPSHQVTQMGQEVILRCVPISNHLYFYWYRQILGQKVEFLVSFYNNEISEKSEIFDDQFSVERPDGSNFTLKIRSTKLEDSAMYFCARTLQGSTDTQYFGPGTRLTVL.

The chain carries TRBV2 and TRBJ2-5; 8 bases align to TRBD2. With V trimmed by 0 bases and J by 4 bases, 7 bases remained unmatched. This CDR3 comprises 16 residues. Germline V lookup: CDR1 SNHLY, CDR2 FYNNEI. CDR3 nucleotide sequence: TGTGCCAGCAGTGAAGCCGCGGGGGGCCTGGGAGAGACCCAGTACTTC. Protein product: CASSEAAGGLGETQYF.

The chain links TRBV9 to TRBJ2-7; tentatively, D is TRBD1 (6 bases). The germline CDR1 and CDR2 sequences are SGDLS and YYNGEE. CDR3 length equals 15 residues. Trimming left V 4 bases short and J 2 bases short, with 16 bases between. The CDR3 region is CASSPRQGLTYEQYF. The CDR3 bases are TGTGCCAGCAGCCCTAGGCAGGGGTTGACCTACGAGCAGTACTTC. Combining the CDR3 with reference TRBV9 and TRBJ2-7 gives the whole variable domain DSGVTQTPKHLITATGQRVTLRCSPRSGDLSVYWYQQSLDQGLQFLIQYYNGEERAKGNILERFSAQQFPDLHSELNLSSLELGDSALYFCASSPRQGLTYEQYFGPGTRLTVT.

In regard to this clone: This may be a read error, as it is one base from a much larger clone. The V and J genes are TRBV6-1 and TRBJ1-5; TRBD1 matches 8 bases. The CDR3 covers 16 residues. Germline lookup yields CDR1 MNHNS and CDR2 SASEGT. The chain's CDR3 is CACSETLGQGNQPQHF. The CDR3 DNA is TGTGCCTGCAGCGAAACGCTGGGACAGGGCAATCAGCCCCAGCATTTT.

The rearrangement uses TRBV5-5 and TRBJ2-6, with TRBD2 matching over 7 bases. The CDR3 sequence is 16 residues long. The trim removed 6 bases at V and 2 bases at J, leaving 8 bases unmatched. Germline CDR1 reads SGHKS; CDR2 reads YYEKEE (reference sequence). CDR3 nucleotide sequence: TGTGCCAGCACCTCCCTGGGGGGGGCTGGGGCCAACGTCCTGACTTTC. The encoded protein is CASTSLGGAGANVLTF. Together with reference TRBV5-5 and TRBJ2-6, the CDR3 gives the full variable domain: DAGVTQSPTHLIKTRGQQVTLRCSPISGHKSVSWYQQVLGQGPQFIFQYYEKEERGRGNFPDRFSARQFPNYSSELNVNALLLGDSALYLCASTSLGGAGANVLTFGAGSRLTVL.

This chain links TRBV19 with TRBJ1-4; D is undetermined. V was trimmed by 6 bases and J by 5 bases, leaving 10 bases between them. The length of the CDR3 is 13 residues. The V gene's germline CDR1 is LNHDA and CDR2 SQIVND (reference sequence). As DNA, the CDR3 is TGTGCCAGTAGCGAACAGAGAAATGAAAAACTGTTTTTT. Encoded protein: CASSEQRNEKLFF.

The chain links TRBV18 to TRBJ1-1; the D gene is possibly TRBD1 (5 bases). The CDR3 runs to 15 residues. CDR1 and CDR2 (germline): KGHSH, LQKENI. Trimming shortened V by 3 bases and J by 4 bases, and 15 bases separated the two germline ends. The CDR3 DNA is TGTGCCAGCTCACCCGAGGCAGGGCAGCGCACTGAAGCTTTCTTT. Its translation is CASSPEAGQRTEAFF. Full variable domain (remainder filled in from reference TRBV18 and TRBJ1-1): NAGVMQNPRHLVRRRGQEARLRCSPMKGHSHVYWYRQLPEEGLKFMVYLQKENIIDESGMPKERFSAEFPKEGPSILRIQQVVRGDSAAYFCASSPEAGQRTEAFFGQGTRLTVV.

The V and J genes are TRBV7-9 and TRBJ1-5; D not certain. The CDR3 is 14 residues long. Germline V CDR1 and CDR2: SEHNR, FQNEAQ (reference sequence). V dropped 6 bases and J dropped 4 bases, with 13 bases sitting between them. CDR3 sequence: CASRHSGRNQPQHF. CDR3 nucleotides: TGTGCCAGCAGGCACTCAGGAAGAAATCAGCCCCAGCATTTT.

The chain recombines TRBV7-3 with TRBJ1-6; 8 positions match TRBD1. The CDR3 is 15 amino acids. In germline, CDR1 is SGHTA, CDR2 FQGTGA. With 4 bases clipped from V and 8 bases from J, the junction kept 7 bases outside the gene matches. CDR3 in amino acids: CASSSRTGWDSPLHF. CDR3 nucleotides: TGTGCCAGCAGCTCGCGGACAGGGTGGGATTCACCCCTCCACTTT.

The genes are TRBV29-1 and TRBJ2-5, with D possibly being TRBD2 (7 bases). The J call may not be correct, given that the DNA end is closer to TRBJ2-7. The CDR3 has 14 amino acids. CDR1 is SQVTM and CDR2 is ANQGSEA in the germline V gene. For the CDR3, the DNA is TGCAGCGTCGGGGGAGGGGGGGAGGCTTACGAGCAGTACTTC. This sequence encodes CSVGGGGEAYEQYF.

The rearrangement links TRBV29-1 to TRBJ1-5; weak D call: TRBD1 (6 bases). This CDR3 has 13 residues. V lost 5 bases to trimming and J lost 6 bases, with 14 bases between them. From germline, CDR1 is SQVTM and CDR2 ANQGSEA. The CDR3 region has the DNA TGCAGCGTTCAGACAGGAGAAGGTCAGCCCCAGCATTTT. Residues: CSVQTGEGQPQHF.